Listed here is a single TCR beta chain. The source of the sample is a study of blood T cell repertoires in COVID-19. Assay: immunoSEQ multiplex PCR; the TCRdb copy retains only in-frame clones and omits some. Counted here are around 190,000 clones, about 80% occurring once; the ten biggest clones make up roughly 6.3%. The sample was peripheral blood. The receptor's source is a human donor in a cohort sampled during active COVID-19.

In DNA, the CDR3 is TGTGCCTGGAGTGCGGGGCAGGGGGAGACCCAGTACTTC. It codes for CAWSAGQGETQYF. This chain uses TRBV30 with TRBJ2-5, with D possibly TRBD1 on 6 matching bases. The CDR3 contains 13 residues. Trimming removed 1 base from V and 5 bases from J, with 11 bases in between. In germline, CDR1 is GTSNPN, CDR2 SVGIG (reference sequence).